One and the same sample provided the 14 T cell receptor beta chains below, sequenced in a study of shared clonotypes between healthy human individuals. The data were produced by immunoSEQ multiplex PCR, yet TCRdb's version contains in-frame clones alone and is incomplete. The sample has about 700,000 clones, roughly 70% seen once. Sequenced material: memory CD4+ T cells sorted from blood. The subset here: CD45RA-negative fraction. The source is a woman aged 25-40 years in good health.

The count of this clone is one. This rearrangement joins TRBV5-5 to TRBJ2-7; D gene uncertain. The CDR3 is 11 amino acids. Trimming stripped 4 bases from V and 5 bases from J, with 7 bases between. CDR1 and CDR2 from the germline V gene are SGHKS and YYEKEE (reference sequence). The CDR3 spells CASSPLHEQYF. The CDR3 coding sequence is TGTGCCAGCAGCCCCCTCCACGAGCAGTACTTC.

This clone was recorded a few times. Other DNA sequences in the same sample also yield this CDR3. CDR3 in amino acids: CASSLGTSSYNEQFF. In DNA form, the CDR3 reads TGTGCCAGCAGCCTCGGGACTAGTTCCTACAATGAGCAGTTCTTC. V is TRBV5-4 and J is TRBJ2-1; 8 bases match TRBD2. Germline V lookup: CDR1 SGHNT, CDR2 YYREEE (reference sequence). V dropped 4 bases and J dropped 1; count of bases not matched to a gene: 4. The CDR3 loop spans 15 amino acids.

This rearrangement joins TRBV5-6 to TRBJ2-5; D gene unclear. The CDR3 has 14 residues. The germline V gene encodes CDR1 SGHDT and CDR2 YYEEEE. The V and J ends lost 0 bases and 0 bases respectively, with 6 bases between them. CDR3 nucleotide sequence: TGTGCCAGCAGCTTGGGGACGTACCAAGAGACCCAGTACTTC. This codes for CASSLGTYQETQYF.

CDR3 coding DNA: TGCAGCGCCAGGGACAGGGGAAACACTGAAGCTTTCTTT. Translating it yields CSARDRGNTEAFF. This chain connects TRBV29-1 to TRBJ1-1; 10 nucleotides align to TRBD1. The CDR3 runs 13 residues. Losses at the gene ends were 7 bases for V and 2 bases for J; bases not matched to a gene: 4. Germline CDR1 reads SQVTM; CDR2 reads ANQGSEA.

As to this clone: The same CDR3 also results from other DNA sequences found in this sample. The chain uses TRBV18 and TRBJ2-7, with 7 bases identical to TRBD2. The CDR3 totals 15 residues. The junction had 6 bases not matched to a gene; V was cut back by 3 bases and J by 1 base. CDR1 KGHSH and CDR2 LQKENI come from the germline V gene. The CDR3 region has the DNA TGTGCCAGCTCACCTCCGGGGGGAGGGTCCTACGAGCAGTACTTC. It translates to CASSPPGGGSYEQYF.

The gene calls are TRBV18 and TRBJ2-6; no firm D call. The length of the CDR3 is 16 residues. V dropped 5 bases and J dropped 0 bases, with 11 bases sitting between them. Germline CDR1 reads KGHSH; CDR2 reads LQKENI. CDR3 DNA: TGTGCCAGCTCAACTGTATTAAGCTCTGGGGCCAACGTCCTGACTTTC. It is translated as CASSTVLSSGANVLTF.

This sequence joins TRBV7-9 and TRBJ2-5; D is unresolved. Germline lookup yields CDR1 SEHNR and CDR2 FQNEAQ (reference sequence). V was pared by 1 base and J by 5 bases, with 8 bases between. The CDR3 contains 13 residues. The CDR3 protein is CASSLEAAETQYF. The CDR3 DNA follows: TGTGCCAGCAGCTTAGAGGCAGCGGAGACCCAGTACTTC.

The chain recombines TRBV2 with TRBJ2-1; 9 bases align to TRBD2. V shed 3 bases and J 11 bases; nucleotides not matched to a gene: 8. CDR3 size: 14 residues. Germline V lookup: CDR1 SNHLY, CDR2 FYNNEI. The CDR3 loop reads CASSDWAGGYKQFF. The CDR3 DNA reads as TGTGCCAGCAGTGATTGGGCGGGAGGGTATAAGCAGTTCTTC.

This clone was counted a single time. The chain couples TRBV28 to TRBJ1-2; 8 nucleotides agree with TRBD1. The CDR3 totals 13 residues. The germline V gene encodes CDR1 MDHEN and CDR2 SYDVKM. The ends lost 11 bases at V and 8 bases at J; junction bases unmatched: 13. The CDR3, as DNA: TGTGCCGTACACCAACAGGGGGGAGGGGGCTACACCTTC. Its protein product is CAVHQQGGGGYTF.

The genes are TRBV2 and TRBJ1-1; D gene uncertain. The CDR3 loop spans 11 amino acids. CDR1 SNHLY and CDR2 FYNNEI come from the germline V gene. Trimming left V 6 bases short and J 5 bases short, with 7 bases between. CDR3: CASRRWTEAFF. Here the CDR3 DNA reads TGTGCCAGCAGGCGGTGGACTGAAGCTTTCTTT.

This clone was found a few times. The chain links TRBV28 to TRBJ1-2; 8 bases are shared with TRBD1. V shed 3 bases and J 4 bases; nucleotides not matched to a gene: 4. Looked up from germline, CDR1 is MDHEN and CDR2 is SYDVKM. The CDR3 has 14 amino acids. CDR3 coding DNA: TGTGCCAGCAGTTTCGCGACAGGGGCCTATGGCTACACCTTC. It yields the protein CASSFATGAYGYTF.

At least ten counts were recorded for this clone. The V and J genes are TRBV5-6 and TRBJ2-1; no reliable D call. V was trimmed by 1 base and J by 6 bases, leaving 14 bases between them. The germline CDR1 and CDR2 sequences are SGHDT and YYEEEE. This CDR3 region has 15 residues. CDR3 DNA: TGTGCCAGCAGCTTGACGGCTAGTTTTTCCAATGAGCAGTTCTTC. Its translation is CASSLTASFSNEQFF.

The chain links TRBV10-3 to TRBJ1-5, with TRBD1 matching over 10 bases. Germline loops: CDR1 ENHRY, CDR2 SYGVKD. The CDR3 extends over 15 amino acids. Trimming cost V 6 bases and J 4 bases; bases outside gene matches: 6. CDR3: CAISSGTGENQPQHF. The DNA of the CDR3 is TGTGCCATCAGCTCCGGGACAGGGGAAAATCAGCCCCAGCATTTT.

V usage is TRBV19 and J usage is TRBJ1-2; D is uncertain. The CDR3 spans 14 residues. V lost 4 bases to trimming and J lost 7 bases, with 16 bases between them. Germline values: CDR1 LNHDA, CDR2 SQIVND (reference sequence). The CDR3 sequence: CASSNSVGIGGYTF. The CDR3 DNA is TGTGCCAGTAGTAACTCGGTGGGGATCGGTGGCTACACCTTC.